This TCR beta chain was recovered during a study of cytomegalovirus exposure and HLA in healthy donors. Study findings and constraints: Some public TCRs appeared in many individuals, while most sequences were rare.

V was clipped by 5 bases and J by 4 bases, with 18 bases between them. The CDR3 consists of 15 residues. Germline V gives CDR1 MNHEY, CDR2 SVGAGI. The PCR contained 60 Vbeta and 13 Jbeta primers. Authors' methods: A later analysis tallied tens of millions of unique TCR beta chains, about 11 million of them shared. Here immunoSEQ multiplex PCR was the method, and the copy in TCRdb shows in-frame clones only, minus some. The V and J calls and clone size come from that table; D and trimming were worked out from the DNA. The sample has 95,000 to 100,000 clones, about 85% seen once. Details on this clone: Its antigen is not known.

This clonotype originated in a female donor in good health and CMV-seropositive. The chain recombines TRBV6-5 with TRBJ2-7; D is possibly TRBD2 (6 bases). The sample taken for sequencing was PBMCs. This CDR3 reads CASSGWREYFYEQYF. The CDR3 coding sequence is TGTGCCAGCAGTGGGTGGCGGGAATACTTTTACGAGCAGTACTTC.